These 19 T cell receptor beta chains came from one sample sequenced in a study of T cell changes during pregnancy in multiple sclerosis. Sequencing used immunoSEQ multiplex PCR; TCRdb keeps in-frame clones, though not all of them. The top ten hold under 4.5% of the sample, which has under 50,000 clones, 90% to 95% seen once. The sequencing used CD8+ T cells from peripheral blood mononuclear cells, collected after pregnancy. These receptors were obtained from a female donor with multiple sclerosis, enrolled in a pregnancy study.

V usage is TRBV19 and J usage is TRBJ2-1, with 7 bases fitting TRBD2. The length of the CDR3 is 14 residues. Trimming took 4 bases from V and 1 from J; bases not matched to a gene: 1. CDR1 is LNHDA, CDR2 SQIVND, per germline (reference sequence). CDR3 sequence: CASSSGGSYNEQFF. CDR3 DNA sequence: TGTGCCAGTAGTAGCGGGGGTTCCTACAATGAGCAGTTCTTC.

CDR3 nucleotides: TGTGCCAGCAGTTCGACAGGGGAGAACACTGAAGCTTTCTTT. It encodes CASSSTGENTEAFF. This chain links TRBV7-9 with TRBJ1-1, with 8 positions matching TRBD1. This CDR3 is built from 14 residues. The V and J ends lost 6 bases and 1 base, in that order; junction bases with no gene match: 4. The germline CDR1 and CDR2 sequences are SEHNR and FQNEAQ (reference sequence).

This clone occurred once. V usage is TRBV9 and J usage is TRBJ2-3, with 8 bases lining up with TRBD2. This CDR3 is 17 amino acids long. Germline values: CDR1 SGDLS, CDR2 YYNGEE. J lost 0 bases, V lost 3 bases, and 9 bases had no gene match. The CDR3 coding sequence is TGTGCCAGCAGCGAGGGGACTAGTTCTTATAGCACAGATACGCAGTATTTT. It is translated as CASSEGTSSYSTDTQYF.

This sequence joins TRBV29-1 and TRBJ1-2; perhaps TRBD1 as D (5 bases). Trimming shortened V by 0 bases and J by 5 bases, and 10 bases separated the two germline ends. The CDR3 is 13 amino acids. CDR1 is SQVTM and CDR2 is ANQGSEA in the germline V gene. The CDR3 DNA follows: TGCAGCGTTGAAGATCCGGACATATATGGCTACACCTTC. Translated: CSVEDPDIYGYTF. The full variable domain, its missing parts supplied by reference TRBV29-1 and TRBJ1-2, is SAVISQKPSRDICQRGTSLTIQCQVDSQVTMMFWYRQQPGQSLTLIATANQGSEATYESGFVIDKFPISRPNLTFSTLTVSNMSPEDSSIYLCSVEDPDIYGYTFGSGTRLTVV.

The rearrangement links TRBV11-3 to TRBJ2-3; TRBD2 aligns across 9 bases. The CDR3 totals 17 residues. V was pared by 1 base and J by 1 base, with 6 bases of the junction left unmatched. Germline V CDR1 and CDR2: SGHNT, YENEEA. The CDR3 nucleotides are TGTGCCAGCAGCTTAGGCCTAGCGGGATCCCGCACAGATACGCAGTATTTT. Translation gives CASSLGLAGSRTDTQYF.

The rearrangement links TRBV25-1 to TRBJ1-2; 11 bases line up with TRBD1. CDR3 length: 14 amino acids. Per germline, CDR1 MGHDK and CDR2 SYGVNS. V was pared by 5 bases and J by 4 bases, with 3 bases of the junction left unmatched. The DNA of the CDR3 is TGTGCCAGCAGTCCCGGGACAGGGGGCTATGGCTACACCTTC. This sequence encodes CASSPGTGGYGYTF.

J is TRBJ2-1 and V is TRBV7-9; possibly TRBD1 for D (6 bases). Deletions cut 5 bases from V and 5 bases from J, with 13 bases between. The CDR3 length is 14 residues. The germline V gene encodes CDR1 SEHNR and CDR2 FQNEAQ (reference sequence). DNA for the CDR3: TGTGCCAGCAGCCCTCGGACAGCTGACAATGAGCAGTTCTTC. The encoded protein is CASSPRTADNEQFF.

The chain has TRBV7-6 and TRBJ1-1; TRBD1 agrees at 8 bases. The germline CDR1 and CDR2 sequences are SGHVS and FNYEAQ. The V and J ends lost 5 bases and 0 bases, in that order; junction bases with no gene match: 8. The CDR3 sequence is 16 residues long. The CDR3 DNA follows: TGTGCCAGCAGCCCCGGGACAGGCCCATTGAACACTGAAGCTTTCTTT. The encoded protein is CASSPGTGPLNTEAFF.

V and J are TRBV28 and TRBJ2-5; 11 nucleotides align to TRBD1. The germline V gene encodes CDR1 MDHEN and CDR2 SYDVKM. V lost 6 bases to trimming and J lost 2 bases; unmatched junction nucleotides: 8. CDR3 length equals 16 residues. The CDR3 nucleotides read TGTGCCAGCAGCCCCGGGACAGGGGGGGGTCAAGAGACCCAGTACTTC. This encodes CASSPGTGGGQETQYF.

In DNA, the CDR3 is TGTGCCAGCAGCTTAGTGGGGGGGCCGGATGAGCAGTTCTTC. Translated: CASSLVGGPDEQFF. The chain recombines TRBV7-3 with TRBJ2-1; perhaps TRBD2 as D (7 bases). The CDR3 is 14 residues long. Germline V gives CDR1 SGHTA, CDR2 FQGTGA. V dropped 2 bases and J dropped 8 bases, with 13 bases sitting between them.

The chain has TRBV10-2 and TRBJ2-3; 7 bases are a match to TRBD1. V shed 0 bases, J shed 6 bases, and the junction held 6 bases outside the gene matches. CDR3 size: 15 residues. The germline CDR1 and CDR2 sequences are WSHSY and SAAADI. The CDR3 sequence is CASSESRGGPDTQYF. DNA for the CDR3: TGCGCCAGCAGTGAGTCGAGAGGGGGCCCCGATACGCAGTATTTT.

CDR3 residues: CASSPGQKMYQETQYF. The DNA of the CDR3 is TGTGCCAGCAGCCCAGGACAGAAGATGTACCAAGAGACCCAGTACTTC. The chain uses TRBV5-4 and TRBJ2-5; D might be TRBD1 (6 bases). The germline CDR1 and CDR2 sequences are SGHNT and YYREEE (reference sequence). The V end was cut by 4 bases, the J end by 0 bases, with 16 bases between. The CDR3 contains 16 residues.

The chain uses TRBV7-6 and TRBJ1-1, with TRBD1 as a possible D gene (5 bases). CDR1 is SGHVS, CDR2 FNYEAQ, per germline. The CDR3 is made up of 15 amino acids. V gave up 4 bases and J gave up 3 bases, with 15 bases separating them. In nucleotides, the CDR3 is TGTGCCAGCAGCTCTAGGCAGGGATTGGACACTGAAGCTTTCTTT. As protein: CASSSRQGLDTEAFF.

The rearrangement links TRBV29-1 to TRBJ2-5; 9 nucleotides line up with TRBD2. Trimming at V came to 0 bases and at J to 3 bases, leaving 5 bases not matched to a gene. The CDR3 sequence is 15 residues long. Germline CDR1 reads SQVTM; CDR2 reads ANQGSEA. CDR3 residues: CSVEEWLAGKETQYF. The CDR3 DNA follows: TGCAGCGTTGAAGAGTGGCTAGCGGGGAAAGAGACCCAGTACTTC.

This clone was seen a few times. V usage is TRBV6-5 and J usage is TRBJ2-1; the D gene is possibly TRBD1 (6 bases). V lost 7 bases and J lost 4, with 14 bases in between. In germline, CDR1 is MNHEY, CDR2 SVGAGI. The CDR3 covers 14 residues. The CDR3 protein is CASTGRGEYNEQFF. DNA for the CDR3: TGTGCCAGCACGGGCAGGGGCGAATACAATGAGCAGTTCTTC.

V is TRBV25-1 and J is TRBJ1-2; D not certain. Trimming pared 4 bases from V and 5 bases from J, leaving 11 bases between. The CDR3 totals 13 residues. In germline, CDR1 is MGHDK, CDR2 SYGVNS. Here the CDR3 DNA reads TGTGCCAGCAGTGTAGGCCGAGGGTATGGCTACACCTTC. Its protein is CASSVGRGYGYTF.

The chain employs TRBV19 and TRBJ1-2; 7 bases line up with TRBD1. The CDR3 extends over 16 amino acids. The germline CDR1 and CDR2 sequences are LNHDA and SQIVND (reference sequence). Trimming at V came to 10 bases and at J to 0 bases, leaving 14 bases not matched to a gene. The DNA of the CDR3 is TGTGCCACCTCAACGGTCGAGGGGGCACCTAACTATGGCTACACCTTC. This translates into CATSTVEGAPNYGYTF. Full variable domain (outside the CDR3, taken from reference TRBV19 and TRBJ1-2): DGGITQSPKYLFRKEGQNVTLSCEQNLNHDAMYWYRQDPGQGLRLIYYSQIVNDFQKGDIAEGYSVSREKKESFPLTVTSAQKNPTAFYLCATSTVEGAPNYGYTFGSGTRLTVV.

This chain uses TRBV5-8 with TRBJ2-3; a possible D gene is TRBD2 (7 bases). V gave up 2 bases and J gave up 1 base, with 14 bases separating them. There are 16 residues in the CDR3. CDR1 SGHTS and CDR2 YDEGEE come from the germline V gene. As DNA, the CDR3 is TGTGCCAGCAGCTTTCCGGGGGCGGGAGGCACAGATACGCAGTATTTT. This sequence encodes CASSFPGAGGTDTQYF.

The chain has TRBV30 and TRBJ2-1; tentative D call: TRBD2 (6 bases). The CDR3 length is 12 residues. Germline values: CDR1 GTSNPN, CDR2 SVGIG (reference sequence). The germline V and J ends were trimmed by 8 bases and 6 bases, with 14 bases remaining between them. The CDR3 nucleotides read TGTGCCGTCGGAGGGCCGGGCAATGAGCAGTTCTTC. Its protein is CAVGGPGNEQFF.